What follows are 29 T cell receptor beta chains derived from one specimen sequenced in a study of T cell repertoires in cytomegalovirus infection. Their antigens remain unidentified. TCRdb redid the calling of the reads with MiXCR, one entry per CDR3 protein. Of around 900,000 distinct CDR3 sequences in the sample, about 33% are singletons; the top ten hold roughly 13%. The source was cultured CD8+ T cells from PBMCs, collected from culture after CMV antigen stimulation. These TCRs come from a human donor in good health (CMV status not recorded). Some clones in this sample may be carry-over from other donors' samples.

A note on this clonotype: This sequence may be a read error, since a much larger clone differs from it by one base. The chain has TRBV2 and TRBJ2-1; 8 bases are a match to TRBD2. This CDR3 region has 14 residues. Germline CDR1 and CDR2: SNHLY and FYNNEI. V dropped 11 bases and J dropped 5; count of bases not matched to a gene: 11. CDR3 sequence: CARTPRGGNNEQFF. The CDR3 DNA reads as TGTGCCCGCACTCCTCGGGGGGGAAACAATGAGCAGTTCTTC.

The chain is built from TRBV6-6 and TRBJ1-2; D is possibly TRBD1 (5 bases). Trimming removed 2 bases at V and 10 bases at J, with 11 bases between. Looked up from germline, CDR1 is MNHNY and CDR2 is SVGAGI (reference sequence). This CDR3 contains 12 residues. The CDR3 bases are TGTGCCAGCAGTTACGGGGACGGTCCCTACACCTTC. This codes for CASSYGDGPYTF.

This clonotype was detected once. The rearrangement links TRBV4-1 to TRBJ2-7, with D unclear. This CDR3 has 14 amino acids. V gave up 4 bases and J gave up 3 bases, with 13 bases separating them. The germline gives CDR1 MGHRA, CDR2 YSYEKL. CDR3 in amino acids: CASSPSMSYYEQYF. The DNA of the CDR3 is TGCGCCAGCAGCCCTTCTATGTCTTACTACGAGCAGTACTTC.

V usage is TRBV7-2 and J usage is TRBJ2-7; 8 nucleotides agree with TRBD2. From germline, CDR1 is SGHTA and CDR2 FQGNSA. V lost 5 bases and J lost 3; bases outside the gene matches: 6. This CDR3 is built from 14 residues. CDR3 residues: CTSSTTSAYYEQYF. CDR3 coding DNA: TGTACCAGCAGCACGACTAGCGCATACTACGAGCAGTACTTC.

The gene calls are TRBV29-1 and TRBJ1-2; a possible D gene is TRBD1 (5 bases). CDR1 is SQVTM and CDR2 is ANQGSEA in the germline V gene. The CDR3 totals 12 residues. Trimming cost V 7 bases and J 10 bases, with 19 bases left between them. CDR3 region: CSGGGQDYDYTF. In DNA, the CDR3 is TGCAGCGGGGGGGGTCAGGATTACGACTACACCTTC. Based on the CDR3 plus reference TRBV29-1 and TRBJ1-2, the full variable domain is SAVISQKPSRDICQRGTSLTIQCQVDSQVTMMFWYRQQPGQSLTLIATANQGSEATYESGFVIDKFPISRPNLTFSTLTVSNMSPEDSSIYLCSGGGQDYDYTFGSGTRLTVV.

In this sample, this clonotype turned up a few times. The V call is TRBV5-4, the J call TRBJ2-2; the D gene is possibly TRBD2 (6 bases). CDR3 length: 17 residues. CDR1 is SGHNT, CDR2 YYREEE, per germline (reference sequence). V gave up 4 bases and J gave up 4 bases, with 20 bases separating them. This CDR3 reads CASSEEGGYRGTGELFF. The CDR3 coding sequence is TGTGCCAGCAGCGAAGAAGGAGGGTACCGGGGCACCGGGGAGCTGTTTTTT.

The chain has TRBV9 and TRBJ2-1, with 7 bases that match TRBD2. The CDR3 length is 15 residues. V trimming: 4 bases; J trimming: 8 bases; junction bases outside the gene matches: 12. CDR1 SGDLS and CDR2 YYNGEE come from the germline V gene. CDR3 DNA: TGTGCCAGCAGCTCTACCAGCGGGGTTTACGATGAGCAGTTCTTC. Amino acid sequence: CASSSTSGVYDEQFF.

The V and J genes are TRBV10-3 and TRBJ2-7; D is possibly TRBD2 (5 bases). Looked up from germline, CDR1 is ENHRY and CDR2 is SYGVKD. There are 14 residues in the CDR3. The V end lost 8 bases, the J end lost 6 bases, and 20 bases lay between the germline ends. The CDR3 nucleotides read TGTGCCATCCTCTCCGAGGAGGATCGGAGCGAGCAGTACTTC. Its translation is CAILSEEDRSEQYF.

This clonotype was seen a few times. J is TRBJ2-2 and V is TRBV4-1; D unclear. The germline V gene has CDR1 MGHRA and CDR2 YSYEKL. The CDR3 is made up of 16 amino acids. Trimming removed 1 base at V and 1 base at J, with 10 bases between. As DNA, the CDR3 is TGCGCCAGCAGCCAAGGGGCAGCCAGGAACACCGGGGAGCTGTTTTTT. This sequence encodes CASSQGAARNTGELFF.

The chain links TRBV2 to TRBJ2-1, with 8 bases matching TRBD2. J lost 2 bases, V lost 1 base, and 7 bases had no gene match. Germline values: CDR1 SNHLY, CDR2 FYNNEI. This CDR3 has 17 amino acids. The DNA for the CDR3 is TGTGCCAGCAGTGAAGTATTGAGCGGGGGCGCCTACAATGAGCAGTTCTTC. It encodes CASSEVLSGGAYNEQFF.

Many counts were recorded for this clonotype. This chain connects TRBV7-2 to TRBJ1-6; TRBD1 might be the D (5 bases). V was trimmed by 3 bases and J by 4 bases, leaving 16 bases between them. CDR3 length: 17 residues. Germline lookup yields CDR1 SGHTA and CDR2 FQGNSA. This CDR3 is CASSFSIATDYNSPLHF. The CDR3 region has the DNA TGTGCCAGCAGCTTTTCCATTGCGACAGATTATAATTCACCCCTCCACTTT.

This clonotype was recorded a few times. The V and J genes are TRBV27 and TRBJ2-7; tentative D call: TRBD1 (6 bases). Trimming removed 6 bases from V and 3 bases from J, with 18 bases in between. In germline, CDR1 is MNHEY, CDR2 SMNVEV (reference sequence). The CDR3 sequence is 15 residues long. The CDR3 here is CASRPTGSWSYEQYV. In DNA, the CDR3 is TGTGCCAGCAGACCCACAGGGTCTTGGAGCTACGAGCAGTACGTC.

This clonotype has only a few counts. This chain uses TRBV27 with TRBJ2-1; 9 nucleotides match TRBD1. V gave up 6 bases and J gave up 4 bases; unmatched junction bases: 10. The CDR3 totals 16 residues. CDR1 and CDR2 from the germline V gene are MNHEY and SMNVEV (reference sequence). This CDR3 is CASSRGQGFSYNEQFF. The CDR3 DNA is TGTGCCAGCAGCCGAGGACAGGGGTTTAGTTACAATGAGCAGTTCTTC.

This clonotype appeared many times. The genes are TRBV7-9 and TRBJ1-1; D uncertain. Germline values: CDR1 SEHNR, CDR2 FQNEAQ (reference sequence). CDR3 size: 11 residues. Trimming removed 6 bases from V and 5 bases from J, with 7 bases in between. CDR3 protein: CASRDDTEAFF. The CDR3 DNA sequence: TGTGCCAGCAGGGATGATACTGAAGCTTTCTTT.

In this sample, this clonotype turned up many times. This sequence joins TRBV12-3 or TRBV12-4 and TRBJ2-5; D is unclear. This CDR3 has 13 amino acids. V was shortened by 7 bases and J by 2 bases, with 11 bases between the two germline ends. CDR3 DNA sequence: TGTGCCAGCAAACCCCACGTGCAAGAGACCCAGTACTTC. Protein sequence: CASKPHVQETQYF.

The chain uses TRBV28 and TRBJ1-3; 8 positions match TRBD1. This CDR3 has 14 amino acids. From germline, CDR1 is MDHEN and CDR2 SYDVKM. The V and J ends lost 4 bases and 4 bases, in that order; junction bases with no gene match: 3. The CDR3 DNA reads TGTGCCAGCAGTTCATACAGGGGGGGAAACACCATATATTTT. Its translation is CASSSYRGGNTIYF.

This clonotype has at least ten counts. This chain uses TRBV7-9 with TRBJ2-1; D might be TRBD1 (6 bases). The germline V and J ends were trimmed by 5 bases and 2 bases, with 16 bases remaining between them. The CDR3 has 16 amino acids. The germline CDR1 and CDR2 sequences are SEHNR and FQNEAQ (reference sequence). The CDR3 reads CASSALMGATYNEQFF. The CDR3 bases are TGTGCCAGCAGCGCCCTAATGGGGGCGACCTACAATGAGCAGTTCTTC.

The genes are TRBV28 and TRBJ1-3; TRBD1 matches at 8 bases. CDR1 and CDR2 from the germline V gene are MDHEN and SYDVKM. The junction had 10 bases not matched to a gene; V was cut back by 6 bases and J by 0 bases. The CDR3 runs to 17 residues. Here the CDR3 DNA reads TGTGCCAGCAGCCAACAGGGGGTCGGGAACTCTGGAAACACCATATATTTT. Its protein is CASSQQGVGNSGNTIYF.

The rearrangement links TRBV5-6 to TRBJ1-2, with 8 bases lining up with TRBD1. Germline CDR1 is SGHDT and CDR2 is YYEEEE. The CDR3 sequence is 17 residues long. V dropped 3 bases and J dropped 2; count of bases not matched to a gene: 12. In DNA, the CDR3 is TGTGCCAGCAGCTCTCGACAGGGGCCAGTCTACAACTATGGCTACACCTTC. It translates to CASSSRQGPVYNYGYTF.

This clonotype was counted a few times. This chain joins TRBV7-6 and TRBJ2-1, with TRBD1 matching over 11 bases. Looked up from germline, CDR1 is SGHVS and CDR2 is FNYEAQ. V was clipped by 8 bases and J by 7 bases; unmatched bases: 19. The CDR3 consists of 18 residues. CDR3 sequence: CASPGPTGTGGMQNEQFF. In DNA form, the CDR3 reads TGTGCCAGCCCTGGCCCGACCGGGACAGGGGGTATGCAGAATGAGCAGTTCTTC.

V usage is TRBV6-6 and J usage is TRBJ1-5, with D perhaps TRBD1 (6 bases). CDR1 and CDR2 from the germline V gene are MNHNY and SVGAGI (reference sequence). The CDR3 extends over 15 amino acids. In DNA form, the CDR3 reads TGTGTCGGGTCAGCGAACAGGGCTAGCAATCAGCCCCAGCATTTT. It encodes CVGSANRASNQPQHF.

CDR3 sequence: CSAPRGQGIEETQYF. CDR3 in DNA: TGCAGCGCCCCTAGGGGACAGGGGATAGAAGAGACCCAGTACTTC. The chain employs TRBV29-1 and TRBJ2-5; 10 bases fit TRBD1. V lost 7 bases, J lost 3 bases, and 11 bases stayed unmatched. This CDR3 region has 15 residues. Germline V gene data show CDR1 as SQVTM and CDR2 as ANQGSEA.

The rearrangement links TRBV7-4 to TRBJ1-1; D possibly corresponds to TRBD1 (5 bases). The CDR3 is 12 residues long. Trimming pared 10 bases from V and 8 bases from J, leaving 17 bases between. Germline-derived CDR1 and CDR2 are SGHVT and SQSDAQ. CDR3 bases: TGTGCCAACAACCAGCCGGGGGTGGAAGCTTTCTTT. Protein sequence: CANNQPGVEAFF.

In regard to this clonotype: This may be a read error, as it is one base from a much larger clone. The chain employs TRBV11-2 and TRBJ2-7, with 8 nucleotides matching TRBD1. CDR3 length: 18 residues. CDR1 and CDR2 from the germline V gene are SGHAT and FQNNGV. As DNA, the CDR3 is TGTACCAGCAGCGTATTAACCTTCGGACAGGGCATCCTCTACGAGCAGTACTTC. It encodes CTSSVLTFGQGILYEQYF. The full variable domain, its missing parts supplied by reference TRBV11-2 and TRBJ2-7, is EAGVAQSPRYKIIEKRQSVAFWCNPISGHATLYWYQQILGQGPKLLIQFQNNGVVDDSQLPKDRFSAERLKGVDSTLKIQPAKLEDSAVYLCTSSVLTFGQGILYEQYFGPGTRLTVT.

This clonotype has only a few counts. V usage is TRBV6-6 and J usage is TRBJ1-4, with a tentative D call TRBD1 (5 bases). The germline V gene has CDR1 MNHNY and CDR2 SVGAGI (reference sequence). The CDR3 sequence is 16 residues long. Trimming took 2 bases from V and 6 from J, leaving 16 bases between them. DNA of the CDR3: TGTGCCAGCAGTTACCCCGGACACCAGATGGATGAAAAACTGTTTTTT. Its translation: CASSYPGHQMDEKLFF.

Regarding this clonotype: Mismatch with germline at one junction end may stem from a read error. The chain employs TRBV7-6 and TRBJ1-5, with 10 bases fitting TRBD1. The CDR3 runs 18 residues. In germline, CDR1 is SGHVS, CDR2 FNYEAQ. CDR3 DNA: TGTGCTAGCAGCCCTCCGGGACAGGGGACAAACTCAAATCAGCCCCAGCATTTT. Translating gives CASSPPGQGTNSNQPQHF.

This chain connects TRBV7-9 to TRBJ2-1, with 10 bases matching TRBD2. The germline CDR1 and CDR2 sequences are SEHNR and FQNEAQ (reference sequence). The CDR3 is 16 residues long. Germline trimming cut 6 bases from V and 8 bases from J; bases unmatched to any gene: 13. The CDR3 DNA reads as TGTGCCAGCAGTCTAAGATGGAGCGGGGGGGCCGATGAGCAGTTCTTC. This gives the protein CASSLRWSGGADEQFF. The variable domain in full, completed from reference TRBV7-9 and TRBJ2-1, reads DTGVSQNPRHKITKRGQNVTFRCDPISEHNRLYWYRQTLGQGPEFLTYFQNEAQLEKSRLLSDRFSAERPKGSFSTLEIQRTEQGDSAMYLCASSLRWSGGADEQFFGPGTRLTVL.

This clonotype was recorded a few times. The rearrangement joins TRBV5-4 to TRBJ1-2, with D unclear. The CDR3 loop spans 15 amino acids. In germline, CDR1 is SGHNT, CDR2 YYREEE (reference sequence). The ends were cut back, 1 base at V and 3 bases at J, with 13 bases in the middle. CDR3 residues: CASSLRREKDYGYTF. In DNA form, the CDR3 reads TGTGCCAGCAGCTTGCGAAGGGAAAAGGACTATGGCTACACCTTC.

The V call is TRBV7-3, the J call TRBJ2-1; 12 bases are shared with TRBD2. After removal of 4 bases from V and 8 bases from J, the junction contained 6 bases not matched to a gene. CDR1 SGHTA and CDR2 FQGTGA come from the germline V gene. The CDR3 length is 15 residues. The CDR3 loop is CASSSASGGDYEQFF. CDR3 DNA: TGTGCCAGCAGCTCCGCTAGCGGGGGGGACTATGAGCAGTTCTTC.